This TCR beta chain was sequenced for a study of T cell responses to AZD1222 COVID-19 vaccine. Study results and caveats: The study found Spike-specific TCR breadth and depth rose after two AZD1222 doses. The study found vaccine-associated CD4 TCRs spanning spike, dominant at 160-218 and 743-854.

This clone has a single count. What it binds is not known. Assay used: immunoSEQ multiplex PCR; TCRdb lists only in-frame clones, some missing. The sample lists roughly 180,000 clones; approximately 91% were seen once. V lost 3 bases and J 4 bases, leaving 16 bases between the germline ends. The length of the CDR3 is 16 residues. CDR1 is SGHVS and CDR2 is FQNEAQ in the germline V gene. This receptor was taken from an adult who received the AZD1222 COVID-19 vaccine. Sequenced here: peripheral blood, sampled 28 days after the second AZD1222 dose. The chain has TRBV7-8 and TRBJ1-5, with TRBD1 as a possible D gene (6 bases). Here the CDR3 reads CASSFSGRGVNQPQHF. As DNA, the CDR3 is TGTGCCAGCAGCTTTTCCGGAAGGGGGGTAAATCAGCCCCAGCATTTT.